This T cell receptor beta chain emerged from a study of shared clonotypes between healthy human individuals. General study results and limits: What naive subsets generally showed was a larger estimated richness than memory subsets showed.

Germline CDR1 reads LNHDA; CDR2 reads SQIVND (reference sequence). The length of the CDR3 is 14 residues. J gave up 4 bases and V 5 bases, and 7 bases lay outside the gene matches. Concerning this clone: Its antigen is unidentified. Within the sample, other DNA sequences also encode this same CDR3.

Profiling relied on immunoSEQ multiplex PCR, and the TCRdb table lists in-frame clones only, not all of them. Of hundreds of thousands of clones in the sample, less than 80% were seen once. This TCR was recovered from a woman in her twenties or thirties in good health. The sequenced material came from memory CD4+ T cells sorted from blood. Subset noted: CD45RA-negative fraction. This chain uses TRBV19 with TRBJ2-7; 8 bases fit TRBD1. The chain's CDR3 is CASSSGTGLYEQYF. CDR3 DNA sequence: TGTGCCAGTAGTTCCGGGACAGGATTGTACGAGCAGTACTTC.